This T cell receptor (beta chain) comes out of a study of cytomegalovirus exposure and HLA in healthy donors. This CDR3 contains 18 residues. J gave up 6 bases and V 0 bases, and 10 bases lay outside the gene matches. Per germline, CDR1 SGHAT and CDR2 FQNNGV. The PCR used 60 Vbeta and 13 Jbeta primers. TCRdb keeps only in-frame clones here, not all; method: immunoSEQ multiplex PCR. The profile shows more than 85,000 clones, roughly 73% of them singletons. This chain connects TRBV11-2 to TRBJ2-1, with TRBD2 matching over 11 bases. The sample was PBMCs. The TCR sequence derives from a woman in her forties in good health and CMV-seropositive. The CDR3 loop reads CASSLDFGVAGGPNEQFF. For the CDR3, the DNA is TGTGCCAGCAGCTTAGATTTTGGGGTAGCGGGGGGGCCCAATGAGCAGTTCTTC.